This record concerns one TCR beta chain sequence. The V segment lost 6 bases and the J segment 2 bases; nucleotides outside the gene matches: 5. The CDR3 has 14 residues. Germline lookup yields CDR1 ENHRY and CDR2 SYGVKD. Described time point: newly diagnosed GD, antithyroid drugs for less than 3 months. There was RNA extracted from PBMCs, and the TCR library was made from it. EDTA tubes received approximately 9 milliliters of collected peripheral blood. Libraries of TCR beta came from iRepertoire HTBI primers plus Arm-PCR of CDR3 regions. Via MiXCR, TCRdb re-called the multiplex PCR reads, giving one row per CDR3 protein. The repertoire holds 440,000 or so distinct CDR3 sequences, with 15% as singletons. This sample stems from a study of regulatory T cells in long-lasting Graves disease. Another study also made use of these data, one on T cells in Graves' hyperthyroidism and ophthalmopathy. That publication notes: Hyperthyroidism of Graves' type that showed no ophthalmopathy progression within 18 months was stable. Lactation, pregnancy, other autoimmune disease or uncontrolled infection excluded patients.

The V call is TRBV10-3, the J call TRBJ1-2; TRBD1 agrees at 8 bases. Sequences were derived from peripheral blood mononuclear cells (PBMCs), sampled at new diagnosis, from a patient treated with antithyroid drugs. This TCR was sampled from a woman in her 30s with Graves disease. CDR3 region: CAIRLDRENYGYTF. The CDR3 nucleotides are TGTGCCATCAGACTGGACAGGGAAAACTATGGCTACACCTTC.